Described below is a single T cell receptor beta chain sequence and its context. The data were taken from a study of blood T cell repertoires in COVID-19. The CDR3 has 13 residues. Trimming took 6 bases from V and 1 from J, leaving 9 bases between them. Germline V gene sequence: CDR1 MGHDK, CDR2 SYGVNS. Measured with immunoSEQ multiplex PCR; TCRdb has only the in-frame clones, and not every one. The sample consists of around 240,000 clones, more than 75% of them appearing once. The receptor's source is a man aged 40-55 years with acute or convalescent COVID-19. This chain links TRBV25-1 with TRBJ1-2; D unclear. Sequencing was carried out using peripheral blood. Here the CDR3 DNA reads TGTGCCAGCAGCTTAGGGAGTAACTATGGCTACACCTTC. This gives the protein CASSLGSNYGYTF.